Included here is one TCR beta chain sequence, with context. At the DNA level, this CDR3 is encoded by other sequences in the same sample as well. The PCR contained 60 Vbeta and 13 Jbeta primers. The table came from immunoSEQ multiplex PCR; TCRdb's copy has only in-frame clones and leaves some out. This listing includes about 33,000 clones. The data are from a study of cytomegalovirus exposure and HLA in healthy donors. V dropped 0 bases and J dropped 1; count of bases not matched to a gene: 15. Germline V CDR1 and CDR2: SGHDN, FVKESK. The CDR3 is 20 residues long. Specimen: PBMCs. The receptor's source is a man aged 40-49 years in good health and CMV-seronegative. The chain couples TRBV14 to TRBJ1-1; TRBD1 matches at 9 bases. The CDR3 is CASSQDYLGTGRVRNTEAFF. CDR3 bases: TGTGCCAGCAGCCAAGATTACCTCGGGACAGGGAGAGTTCGGAACACTGAAGCTTTCTTT.